This T cell receptor beta chain was retrieved from a study of blood T cells in healthy people across ages. Study-wide results and limits: Long-lived donors exceeded aged donors in naive CD4+ cells and diversity.

The length of the CDR3 is 13 residues. Between the trimmed V and J ends, which lost 2 bases and 4 bases, there was a span of 8 bases. On this clonotype itself: The antigen remains unidentified.

Then a second PCR, running roughly 7 to 11 cycles, was carried out with a sample-barcoded 5' primer and a J-beta primer mix. TCRdb re-analysed the 5' RACE reads in MiXCR, keeping a single row per CDR3 protein. The table lists 730,000 or so distinct CDR3 sequences, over 40% of them singletons, with roughly 30% in the top ten. Sequenced sample: blood. This chain links TRBV12-3 or TRBV12-4 with TRBJ2-5; no clear D. This sequence was found in a man at least 80 years old in good health. CDR3 region: CASSLLWGETQYF. The CDR3 DNA reads TGTGCCAGCAGTTTATTATGGGGAGAGACCCAGTACTTC.